Presented here are 13 T cell receptor beta chains from one specimen sequenced in a study of T-cell memory formation after mild COVID-19. Each CDR3 protein gets one entry after TCRdb re-called the 5' RACE reads with MiXCR. The sample contains just under 50,000 distinct CDR3 sequences, approximately 12% of which appear only once. Input material: PBMCs or a T cell subset sorted from them (not recorded which). The receptors here all came from a young man who had mild COVID-19 (a few samples of this study predate the infection). Cell type and time point are not known.

The chain combines TRBV30 with TRBJ2-3; D unresolved. CDR3 length: 14 residues. CDR1 is GTSNPN and CDR2 is SVGIG in the germline V gene (reference sequence). The V end was cut by 4 bases, the J end by 0 bases, with 11 bases between. CDR3 loop: CAWTGASSTDTQYF. In DNA, the CDR3 is TGTGCCTGGACAGGTGCTTCAAGCACAGATACGCAGTATTTT. The full variable domain, with the rest looked up from reference TRBV30 and TRBJ2-3, is SQTIHQWPATLVQPVGSPLSLECTVEGTSNPNLYWYRQAAGRGLQLLFYSVGIGQISSEVPQNLSASRPQDRQFILSSKKLLLSDSGFYLCAWTGASSTDTQYFGPGTRLTVL.

The CDR3 region is CASSRGLAGAMQETQYF. The CDR3 nucleotides read TGTGCCAGTAGTAGGGGACTAGCGGGGGCTATGCAAGAGACCCAGTACTTC. V is TRBV19 and J is TRBJ2-5; 14 bases are a match to TRBD2. The CDR3 consists of 17 residues. CDR1 and CDR2 from the germline V gene are LNHDA and SQIVND (reference sequence). The ends lost 4 bases at V and 2 bases at J; junction bases unmatched: 6.

The rearrangement links TRBV25-1 to TRBJ1-1; D remains ambiguous. CDR1 MGHDK and CDR2 SYGVNS come from the germline V gene. The CDR3 spans 11 residues. V was shortened by 5 bases and J by 7 bases, with 8 bases between the two germline ends. CDR3 amino acids: CASSQTIEAFF. In nucleotides, the CDR3 is TGTGCCAGCAGTCAGACCATTGAAGCTTTCTTT.

The sample holds many counts of this clonotype. V is TRBV7-3 and J is TRBJ2-3; D might be TRBD1 (5 bases). From germline, CDR1 is SGHTA and CDR2 FQGTGA. The ends were cut back, 5 bases at V and 3 bases at J, with 15 bases in the middle. CDR3 length: 15 amino acids. The CDR3 DNA is TGTGCCAGCAGCCCCAAGACAGCACGGACAGATACGCAGTATTTT. Its protein is CASSPKTARTDTQYF.

The rearrangement links TRBV7-2 to TRBJ1-5, with TRBD1 as a possible D gene (5 bases). V was clipped by 5 bases and J by 2 bases, with 10 bases between them. The CDR3 consists of 14 residues. Germline V gene lookup returns CDR1 SGHTA and CDR2 FQGNSA. DNA for the CDR3: TGTGCCAGCAGCCTACAGGATCGCAATCAGCCCCAGCATTTT. Translation: CASSLQDRNQPQHF.

The sample holds many counts of this clonotype. The V call is TRBV7-3, the J call TRBJ2-3; 9 positions agree with TRBD2. This CDR3 spans 16 amino acids. J lost 2 bases, V lost 2 bases, and 5 bases had no gene match. Germline V gene data show CDR1 as SGHTA and CDR2 as FQGTGA. This CDR3 reads CASSLGASGDTDTQYF. The CDR3 region has the DNA TGTGCCAGCAGCTTAGGTGCTAGCGGGGACACAGATACGCAGTATTTT. Complete variable domain (other parts from reference TRBV7-3 and TRBJ2-3): GAGVSQTPSNKVTEKGKYVELRCDPISGHTALYWYRQSLGQGPEFLIYFQGTGAADDSGLPNDRFFAVRPEGSVSTLKIQRTERGDSAVYLCASSLGASGDTDTQYFGPGTRLTVL.

V and J are TRBV19 and TRBJ1-2, with D possibly being TRBD1 (5 bases). CDR1 is LNHDA and CDR2 is SQIVND in the germline V gene (reference sequence). Trimming pared 8 bases from V and 6 bases from J, leaving 16 bases between. This CDR3 comprises 13 residues. CDR3 sequence (DNA): TGTGCCAGTGCTCAGCAGGGAGTGGATGGCTACACCTTC. Translation gives CASAQQGVDGYTF.

The CDR3 reads CASSYYGYTF. The DNA of the CDR3 is TGTGCCAGCAGCTACTATGGCTACACCTTC. V usage is TRBV5-8 and J usage is TRBJ1-2; D is unresolved. The CDR3 contains 10 residues. The germline gives CDR1 SGHTS, CDR2 YDEGEE. Trimming removed 3 bases at V and 3 bases at J, with 0 bases between.

This clonotype is termed medium-sized. This rearrangement joins TRBV20-1 to TRBJ2-7; tentative D call: TRBD1 (5 bases). Between the trimmed V and J ends, which lost 4 bases and 5 bases, there was a span of 12 bases. In germline, CDR1 is DFQATT, CDR2 SNEGSKA (reference sequence). CDR3 size: 12 residues. CDR3 in DNA: TGCAGTGCTAAGGGCAGGGTAGACGAGCAGTACTTC. Protein sequence: CSAKGRVDEQYF.

The chain employs TRBV6-6 and TRBJ2-7; 8 bases line up with TRBD2. The CDR3 spans 17 residues. CDR1 and CDR2 (germline): MNHNY, SVGAGI (reference sequence). J lost 5 bases, V lost 1 base, and 13 bases had no gene match. In DNA form, the CDR3 reads TGTGCCAGCAGTTACTTCTCCACGCGGGGGGCTTTCCACGAGCAGTACTTC. It encodes CASSYFSTRGAFHEQYF.

This chain uses TRBV6-4 with TRBJ2-1, with TRBD2 matching over 12 bases. Germline CDR1 reads MRHNA; CDR2 reads SNTAGT. J lost 8 bases, V lost 0 bases, and 5 bases had no gene match. The CDR3 runs 16 residues. Here the CDR3 reads CASSDSPSGGADEQFF. DNA for the CDR3: TGTGCCAGCAGTGACTCTCCTAGCGGGGGGGCCGATGAGCAGTTCTTC.

This clonotype occurred a few times. The J gene is TRBJ2-1, the V gene TRBV28, with TRBD2 matching over 8 bases. Germline CDR1 reads MDHEN; CDR2 reads SYDVKM. The CDR3 loop spans 15 amino acids. The J segment lost 13 bases and the V segment lost 3 bases, leaving 14 bases of the junction unmatched. CDR3 DNA sequence: TGTGCCAGCAGTTTCAGGGCTACATCGGGGGGGATACAGTTCTTC. Translation: CASSFRATSGGIQFF.

This clonotype was picked up a small number of times. The chain recombines TRBV7-2 with TRBJ1-2; 8 nucleotides agree with TRBD1. The CDR3 has 15 amino acids. With V trimmed by 4 bases and J by 2 bases, 6 bases remained unmatched. The germline V gene encodes CDR1 SGHTA and CDR2 FQGNSA. CDR3 region: CASSYSTGENYGYTF. CDR3 in DNA: TGTGCCAGCAGCTACTCGACAGGGGAGAACTATGGCTACACCTTC.